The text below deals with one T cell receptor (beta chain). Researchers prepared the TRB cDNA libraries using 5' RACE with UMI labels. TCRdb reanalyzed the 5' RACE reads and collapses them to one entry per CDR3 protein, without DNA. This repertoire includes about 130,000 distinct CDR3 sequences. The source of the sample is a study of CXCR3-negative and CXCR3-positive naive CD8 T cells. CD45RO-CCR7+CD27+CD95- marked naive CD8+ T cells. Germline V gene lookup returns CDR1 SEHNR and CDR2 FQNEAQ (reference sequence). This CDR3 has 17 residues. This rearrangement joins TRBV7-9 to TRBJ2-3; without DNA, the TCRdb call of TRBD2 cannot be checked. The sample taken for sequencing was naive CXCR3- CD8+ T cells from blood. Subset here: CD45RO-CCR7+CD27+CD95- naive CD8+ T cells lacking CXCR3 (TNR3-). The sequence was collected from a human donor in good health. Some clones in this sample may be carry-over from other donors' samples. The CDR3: CASSLRSAGGRTDTQYF.